These 21 T cell receptor beta chains originate from one sample sequenced in a study of OX40 agonist ivuxolimab in advanced cancers. Sequencing used immunoSEQ multiplex PCR; TCRdb keeps in-frame clones, though not all of them. Of over 55,000 clones in the sample, roughly 92% were seen once. The sample consisted of CD4+ or CD8+ T cells sorted from blood, taken in a trial of the OX40 agonist ivuxolimab. These receptors originate from an adult with an advanced solid tumor such as melanoma, head and neck, liver or kidney cancer.

The chain carries TRBV5-4 and TRBJ2-1; TRBD2 is a possible D gene (6 bases). The V gene's germline CDR1 is SGHNT and CDR2 YYREEE (reference sequence). With 2 bases removed from V and 8 bases from J, the gap between germline ends came to 11 bases. CDR3 length: 13 amino acids. CDR3: CASSFGSGDEQFF. In DNA form, the CDR3 reads TGTGCCAGCAGCTTCGGGAGCGGCGATGAGCAGTTCTTC.

The chain carries TRBV28 and TRBJ1-1; D is ambiguous. The CDR3 covers 15 residues. V lost 5 bases to trimming and J lost 1 base, with 14 bases between them. From germline, CDR1 is MDHEN and CDR2 SYDVKM. In nucleotides, the CDR3 is TGTGCCAGCAGTCCATCCCCTCCAGAGAACACTGAAGCTTTCTTT. Residues: CASSPSPPENTEAFF. The whole variable domain, remainder taken from reference TRBV28 and TRBJ1-1, is DVKVTQSSRYLVKRTGEKVFLECVQDMDHENMFWYRQDPGLGLRLIYFSYDVKMKEKGDIPEGYSVSREKKERFSLILESASTNQTSMYLCASSPSPPENTEAFFGQGTRLTVV.

V is TRBV28 and J is TRBJ2-3; tentative D call: TRBD1 (6 bases). Germline loops: CDR1 MDHEN, CDR2 SYDVKM. CDR3 size: 15 residues. V lost 7 bases, J lost 4 bases, and 18 bases lay in between. This CDR3 is CASTNDQGYADTQYF. The CDR3 nucleotides read TGTGCCAGCACTAATGATCAGGGGTATGCAGATACGCAGTATTTT.

This chain joins TRBV9 and TRBJ2-2, with 9 bases aligning to TRBD1. This CDR3 has 15 amino acids. The V segment lost 1 base and the J segment 5 bases; nucleotides outside the gene matches: 3. Per the germline V gene, CDR1 is SGDLS and CDR2 is YYNGEE. CDR3 coding DNA: TGTGCCAGCAGCGTACTCGGACAGGGGACCGGGGAGCTGTTTTTT. Translated: CASSVLGQGTGELFF.

The rearrangement links TRBV9 to TRBJ2-7; TRBD2 matches 7 bases. V lost 2 bases to trimming and J lost 3 bases; unmatched junction nucleotides: 8. The CDR3 is 15 amino acids. CDR1 and CDR2 from the germline V gene are SGDLS and YYNGEE. CDR3 sequence (DNA): TGTGCCAGCAGCGTTTTGGCTAGCGGTTACTACGAGCAGTACTTC. Residues: CASSVLASGYYEQYF.

The CDR3 sequence: CASRVAGGSYEQYF. In nucleotides, the CDR3 is TGCGCCAGCAGGGTAGCGGGAGGGTCCTACGAGCAGTACTTC. This chain uses TRBV10-2 with TRBJ2-5; TRBD2 aligns across 11 bases. The tail of the sequence fits TRBJ2-7 better, so the J call may be wrong. The CDR3 covers 14 residues. The germline V gene has CDR1 WSHSY and CDR2 SAAADI.

The chain uses TRBV19 and TRBJ2-1, with D perhaps matching TRBD1 or TRBD2 (5 bases each). CDR1 is LNHDA and CDR2 is SQIVND in the germline V gene (reference sequence). The CDR3 has 17 residues. Trimming took off 6 bases at V and 0 bases at J, with 18 bases between the two ends. DNA for the CDR3: TGTGCCAGTAGCCCAAGGTGGGGGACGAGCTCCTACAATGAGCAGTTCTTC. Translated, it gives CASSPRWGTSSYNEQFF.

The rearrangement links TRBV11-3 to TRBJ2-5; D possibly corresponds to TRBD1 (7 bases). Germline V gene data show CDR1 as SGHNT and CDR2 as YENEEA. Trimming left V 5 bases short and J 4 bases short, with 17 bases between. The CDR3 runs to 15 residues. The chain's CDR3 is CASSVFGQGGETQYF. In DNA form, the CDR3 reads TGTGCCAGCAGCGTCTTTGGGCAGGGGGGAGAGACCCAGTACTTC.

This clone has more than one count but fewer than ten. The chain carries TRBV18 and TRBJ1-1; the D is unclear. This CDR3 has 13 amino acids. Trimming stripped 5 bases from V and 1 base from J, with 8 bases between. Germline CDR1 reads KGHSH; CDR2 reads LQKENI. The CDR3 bases are TGTGCCAGCTCAACCGCAGGGAACACTGAAGCTTTCTTT. Translating gives CASSTAGNTEAFF.

V is TRBV19 and J is TRBJ2-2; no clear D. CDR1 and CDR2 (germline): LNHDA, SQIVND (reference sequence). The CDR3 is made up of 15 amino acids. V was clipped by 8 bases and J by 0 bases, with 13 bases between them. The CDR3 here is CASAEGSANTGELFF. The CDR3 DNA reads TGTGCCAGTGCTGAAGGCTCGGCGAACACCGGGGAGCTGTTTTTT. Based on the CDR3 plus reference TRBV19 and TRBJ2-2, the full variable domain is DGGITQSPKYLFRKEGQNVTLSCEQNLNHDAMYWYRQDPGQGLRLIYYSQIVNDFQKGDIAEGYSVSREKKESFPLTVTSAQKNPTAFYLCASAEGSANTGELFFGEGSRLTVL.

The gene calls are TRBV6-1 and TRBJ2-2; tentatively, D is TRBD2 (5 bases). Germline V gene lookup returns CDR1 MNHNS and CDR2 SASEGT. Deletions cut 2 bases from V and 6 bases from J, with 16 bases between. The CDR3 has 16 amino acids. The CDR3 spells CASSEYPGPLAGELFF. The CDR3 region has the DNA TGTGCCAGCAGTGAATACCCAGGCCCACTAGCCGGGGAGCTGTTTTTT.

V usage is TRBV12-5 and J usage is TRBJ2-1, with a tentative D call TRBD1 (5 bases). The CDR3 runs 13 residues. The V and J ends lost 6 bases and 4 bases respectively, with 10 bases between them. CDR1 and CDR2 from the germline V gene are LGHNT and FRNRAP. The CDR3 DNA sequence: TGTGCTAGTGGCCCGGACACATACAATGAGCAGTTCTTC. Amino acids: CASGPDTYNEQFF.

The V call is TRBV5-8, the J call TRBJ1-1; TRBD1 agrees at 8 bases. CDR3 size: 14 residues. V lost 6 bases to trimming and J lost 10 bases; unmatched junction nucleotides: 14. CDR1 SGHTS and CDR2 YDEGEE come from the germline V gene. The CDR3 bases are TGTGCCAGCATCCTGACAGGGGCAAGCAGGGGAGCTTTCTTT. Its translation is CASILTGASRGAFF.

The DNA of the CDR3 is TGTGCCAGCAGCTCGCGGGACTCTTCCTACAATGAGCAGTTCTTC. It is translated as CASSSRDSSYNEQFF. The chain couples TRBV5-4 to TRBJ2-1; D is possibly TRBD2 (6 bases). Between the trimmed V and J ends, which lost 3 bases and 1 base, there was a span of 11 bases. Germline V lookup: CDR1 SGHNT, CDR2 YYREEE (reference sequence). This CDR3 comprises 15 residues. Full variable domain (missing parts from reference TRBV5-4 and TRBJ2-1): ETGVTQSPTHLIKTRGQQVTLRCSSQSGHNTVSWYQQALGQGPQFIFQYYREEENGRGNFPPRFSGLQFPNYSSELNVNALELDDSALYLCASSSRDSSYNEQFFGPGTRLTVL.

The genes are TRBV6-6 and TRBJ2-1, with TRBD2 matching over 13 bases. Trimming cost V 2 bases and J 6 bases; bases outside gene matches: 4. In germline, CDR1 is MNHNY, CDR2 SVGAGI (reference sequence). The CDR3 totals 16 residues. CDR3 region: CASSYPTSGRTNEQFF. Written as DNA, the CDR3 is TGTGCCAGCAGTTACCCGACTAGCGGGAGGACCAATGAGCAGTTCTTC.

J is TRBJ2-1 and V is TRBV19, with 11 bases matching TRBD2. The J segment lost 10 bases and the V segment lost 0 bases, leaving 17 bases of the junction unmatched. This CDR3 has 19 residues. CDR1 and CDR2 (germline): LNHDA, SQIVND (reference sequence). CDR3 in DNA: TGTGCCAGTAGTATAGAGAAGACTAGCGGGACCCGCGGGTACAGGGAGCAGTTCTTC. Its translation is CASSIEKTSGTRGYREQFF.

The chain has TRBV18 and TRBJ2-5; unclear D gene. The CDR3 loop spans 13 amino acids. Deletions cut 2 bases from V and 4 bases from J, with 8 bases between. The germline CDR1 and CDR2 sequences are KGHSH and LQKENI. The CDR3 is CASSPMRGETQYF. The CDR3 nucleotides are TGTGCCAGCTCACCAATGAGAGGAGAGACCCAGTACTTC.

This clone has a single count. The junction departs from the called germline gene at one end, perhaps through a read error. This chain joins TRBV30 and TRBJ2-3; D ambiguous. Germline CDR1 and CDR2: GTSNPN and SVGIG (reference sequence). The CDR3 contains 8 residues. CDR3 loop: CAWSRRRF. CDR3 bases: TGTGCCTGGAGCCGGAGACGATTT.

The rearrangement links TRBV2 to TRBJ2-5; D is uncertain. The V gene lost 1 base and the J gene lost 3 bases, with 12 bases spanning the gap. Germline-derived CDR1 and CDR2 are SNHLY and FYNNEI. The CDR3 spans 15 residues. Written as DNA, the CDR3 is TGTGCCAGCAGTGAAGGCCTCTGGGTCGAAGAGACCCAGTACTTC. Translating gives CASSEGLWVEETQYF.

J is TRBJ2-5 and V is TRBV9; TRBD2 agrees at 13 bases. CDR3 length: 16 residues. Germline V gene lookup returns CDR1 SGDLS and CDR2 YYNGEE. Unmatched junction bases numbered 8, after V lost 0 bases and J lost 9 bases. CDR3 nucleotide sequence: TGTGCCAGCAGCGTAGGGACTAGCGGGGGTCCGGCGGCCCAGTACTTC. Translating it yields CASSVGTSGGPAAQYF.

The chain joins TRBV11-3 to TRBJ2-3; D is tentatively TRBD1 or TRBD2 (5 bases each). This CDR3 comprises 15 residues. Germline V gives CDR1 SGHNT, CDR2 YENEEA. V was trimmed by 4 bases and J by 4 bases, leaving 15 bases between them. CDR3 in DNA: TGTGCCAGCAGCTCGGTAGGGACGGGCGCAGATACGCAGTATTTT. The encoded protein is CASSSVGTGADTQYF. Using reference TRBV11-3 and TRBJ2-3 for the parts outside the CDR3, the full variable domain is EAGVVQSPRYKIIEKKQPVAFWCNPISGHNTLYWYLQNLGQGPELLIRYENEEAVDDSQLPKDRFSAERLKGVDSTLKIQPAELGDSAVYLCASSSVGTGADTQYFGPGTRLTVL.